This T cell receptor (beta chain) stems from a study of cytomegalovirus exposure and HLA in healthy donors. Study background: In an early release, HLA-typed donors contributed 77 million or so unique TCR sequences.

60 Vbeta and 13 Jbeta primers were used in PCR. Some clones are missing from TCRdb's copy, which holds only in-frame ones; the method was immunoSEQ multiplex PCR. Of about 160,000 clones in the sample, 65% to 85% were seen once. Trimming cost V 2 bases and J 8 bases; bases outside gene matches: 8. The CDR3 is made up of 14 amino acids. Per the germline V gene, CDR1 is MNHNS and CDR2 is SASEGT. The sequence was obtained from a young woman in good health and CMV-seronegative. Sequencing was done on a sample of PBMCs. J is TRBJ1-2 and V is TRBV6-1; 7 nucleotides line up with TRBD1. For the CDR3, the DNA is TGTGCCAGCAGTGAACGAGGGGCAGGGGGAGGCTACACCTTC. Protein product: CASSERGAGGGYTF.